The rows below give T cell receptor beta chains drawn from one sample of a study of regulatory T cells in long-lasting Graves disease. MiXCR, run by TCRdb on the multiplex PCR reads, gives a single entry per CDR3 protein. The sample contains some 200,000 distinct CDR3 sequences, roughly 19% of which appear only once. The same data also contributed to another study, on T cells in Graves' hyperthyroidism and ophthalmopathy.

This sample comprised peripheral blood mononuclear cells (PBMCs), obtained at new diagnosis, from a patient treated with antithyroid drugs. These receptors all stem from a woman younger than 45 with Graves disease. Both conserved end residues are part of each CDR3.

j_call cdr3_length v_call cdr3_aa
TRBJ2-7 17 TRBV4-1 CASSLEQGPDGEYEQYF
TRBJ1-5 14 TRBV18 CASSPGTKNQPQHF
TRBJ2-2 16 TRBV7-6 CASSTPVRSGGGGLFF
TRBJ2-2 15 TRBV11-3 CASSLVLGAGGELFF
TRBJ1-1 14 TRBV29-1 CSVARTGAGTEAFF
TRBJ1-4 15 TRBV30 CAWTRDRGRHEKLFF
TRBJ1-5 14 TRBV4-2 CASSRDRTLLPQHF
TRBJ1-1 12 TRBV13 CASSPRDTEAFF
TRBJ2-2 14 TRBV11-2 CASSLGLAAGELFF
TRBJ1-6 14 TRBV9 CASSVGGPDSPLHF
TRBJ1-6 16 TRBV6-1 CASSDRSILGNSPLHF
TRBJ2-7 12 TRBV5-6 CASSFLDYEQYF
TRBJ2-3 19 TRBV2 CASSEGPRTSGRGTDTQYF
TRBJ1-5 16 TRBV5-1 CASSLDGQGANQPQHF
TRBJ1-2 13 TRBV6-1 CASTDVGGGGYTF
TRBJ2-7 12 TRBV15 CATSFMGYEQYF
TRBJ2-1 16 TRBV27 CASSLTGAWGDNEQFF
TRBJ2-3 16 TRBV18 CASSPRTGGSTDTQYF
TRBJ2-1 15 TRBV10-3 CAISLGLSSHNEQFF
TRBJ2-4 13 TRBV12-3/TRBV12-4 CASSFSGGGIQYF
TRBJ1-2 13 TRBV20-1 CSASPTGNYGYTF
TRBJ2-5 14 TRBV7-8 CASSPWTGQETQYF
TRBJ2-7 14 TRBV29-1 CSARLAGTSYEQYF
TRBJ1-2 18 TRBV29-1 CSVEDQTLSEGQDNGYTF
TRBJ1-1 15 TRBV18 CASSPQDAVNTEAFF
TRBJ2-1 13 TRBV29-1 CSVEGLQLNEQFF
TRBJ1-5 13 TRBV19 CASSRQGGQPQHF
TRBJ1-2 16 TRBV18 CASSPPGGQGIYGYTF
TRBJ2-7 16 TRBV4-1 CASSQDGRLAAYEQYF
TRBJ1-1 15 TRBV24-1 CATRQSGTGWTEAFF